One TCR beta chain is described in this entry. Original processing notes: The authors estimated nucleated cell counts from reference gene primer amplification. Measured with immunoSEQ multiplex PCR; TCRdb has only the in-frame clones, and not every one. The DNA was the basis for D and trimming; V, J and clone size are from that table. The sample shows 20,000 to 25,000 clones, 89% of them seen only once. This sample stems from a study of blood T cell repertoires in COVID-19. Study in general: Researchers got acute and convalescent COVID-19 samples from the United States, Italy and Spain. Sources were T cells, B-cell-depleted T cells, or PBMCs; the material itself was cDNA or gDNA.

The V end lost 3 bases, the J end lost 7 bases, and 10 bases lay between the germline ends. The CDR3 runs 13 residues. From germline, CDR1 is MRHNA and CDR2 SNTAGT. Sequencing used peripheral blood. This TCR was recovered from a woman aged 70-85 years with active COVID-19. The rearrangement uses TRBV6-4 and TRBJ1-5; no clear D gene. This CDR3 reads CASSESSSQPQHF. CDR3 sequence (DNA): TGTGCCAGCAGTGAGAGCAGTAGCCAGCCCCAGCATTTT.